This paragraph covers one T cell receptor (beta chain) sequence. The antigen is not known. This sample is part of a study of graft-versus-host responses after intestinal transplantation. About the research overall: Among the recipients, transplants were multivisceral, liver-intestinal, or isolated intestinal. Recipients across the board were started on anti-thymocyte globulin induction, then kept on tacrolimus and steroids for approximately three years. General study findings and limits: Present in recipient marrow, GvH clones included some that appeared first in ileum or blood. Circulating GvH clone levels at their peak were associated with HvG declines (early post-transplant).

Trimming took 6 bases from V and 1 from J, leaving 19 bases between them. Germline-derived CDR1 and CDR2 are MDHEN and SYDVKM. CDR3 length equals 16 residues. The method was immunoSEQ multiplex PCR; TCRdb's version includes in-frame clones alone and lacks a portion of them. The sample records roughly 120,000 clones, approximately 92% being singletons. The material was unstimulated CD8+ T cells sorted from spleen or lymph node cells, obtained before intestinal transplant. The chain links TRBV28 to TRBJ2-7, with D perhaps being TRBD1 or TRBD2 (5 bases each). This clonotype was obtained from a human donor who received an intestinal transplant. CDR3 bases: TGTGCCAGCAGCGAGGGACCGGGGCCCTTTTCCTACGAGCAGTACTTC. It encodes CASSEGPGPFSYEQYF.